This T cell receptor (beta chain) was documented in a study of naive and memory T cell subsets. This CDR3 contains 13 residues. Trimming removed 4 bases at V and 7 bases at J, with 11 bases between. The germline V gene has CDR1 LGHDT and CDR2 YNNKEL (reference sequence). Both TRBC1 and TRBC2 were covered by a beta constant-region primer of two equimolar oligonucleotides. The ligated cDNA underwent four PCR rounds using SP2 and nested alpha and beta constant-region primers. TCRdb ran MiXCR on the UMI-ligation and nested PCR reads and lists one entry per CDR3 protein. This repertoire shows some 31,000 distinct CDR3 sequences, under 20% found once; its top ten account for around 3.5%. This clonotype was seen many times.

The V call is TRBV3-1, the J call TRBJ1-5, with D uncertain. The clonotype originates from a human donor in good health. The sample consisted of effector memory CD4+ T cells from blood. Indicated subset: effector memory, CD45RA- CD27-. CDR3 in amino acids: CASSRGTRQPQHF. Written as DNA, the CDR3 is TGTGCCAGCAGCCGTGGAACAAGACAGCCCCAGCATTTT.